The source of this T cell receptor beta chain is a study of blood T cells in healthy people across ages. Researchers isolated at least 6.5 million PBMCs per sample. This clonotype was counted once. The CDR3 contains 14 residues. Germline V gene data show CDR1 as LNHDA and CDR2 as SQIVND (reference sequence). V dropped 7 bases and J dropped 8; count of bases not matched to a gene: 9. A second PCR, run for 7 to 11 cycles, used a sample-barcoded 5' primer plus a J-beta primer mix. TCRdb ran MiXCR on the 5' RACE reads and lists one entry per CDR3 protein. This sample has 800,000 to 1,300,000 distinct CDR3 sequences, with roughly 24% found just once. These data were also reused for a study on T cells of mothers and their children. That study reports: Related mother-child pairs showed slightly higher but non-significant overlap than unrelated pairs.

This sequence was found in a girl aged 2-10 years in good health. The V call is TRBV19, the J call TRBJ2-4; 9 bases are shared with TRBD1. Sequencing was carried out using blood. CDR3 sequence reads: CASKGRDRVDIQYF. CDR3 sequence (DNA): TGTGCCAGTAAAGGTCGGGACAGGGTGGACATTCAGTACTTC.